These T cell receptor beta chains were read from a single sample in a study of blood T cell repertoires in COVID-19. Profiled with immunoSEQ multiplex PCR; TCRdb holds only in-frame clones, not every one. The table records about 140,000 clones, roughly 88% of them present only once. Sequencing used PBMCs or T cells enriched from blood (not recorded which). The receptors originated from a man in his 70s who had been exposed to COVID-19. Both conserved end residues are part of each CDR3. D genes are given only for firm matches. A row's size may be missing; if present it is once, few, many or a size class.

J gene | clone size | CDR3 length | D gene | V gene | CDR3 protein | CDR3 DNA
TRBJ2-1 | - | 16 | - | TRBV28 | CASGGFGIYSYNEQFF | TGTGCCAGCGGGGGGTTTGGGATCTACTCCTACAATGAGCAGTTCTTC
TRBJ1-2 | few | 15 | TRBD1 | TRBV18 | CASSPPGQGASGYTF | TGTGCCAGCTCACCACCGGGACAGGGGGCGTCTGGCTACACCTTC
TRBJ1-2 | - | 13 | - | TRBV28 | CASSRTADYGYTF | TGTGCCAGCAGTCGGACAGCCGACTATGGCTACACCTTC
TRBJ2-2 | few | 15 | TRBD2 | TRBV11-2 | CASSFSGAGTGELFF | TGTGCCAGCAGCTTTAGCGGGGCGGGGACCGGGGAGCTGTTTTTT
TRBJ1-1 | - | 14 | TRBD1 | TRBV9 | CASSDSTGATEAFF | TGTGCCAGCAGCGATTCGACAGGGGCAACTGAAGCTTTCTTT
TRBJ2-4 | - | 11 | - | TRBV30 | CAWSQKNIQYF | TGTGCCTGGAGCCAAAAAAACATTCAGTACTTC
TRBJ1-1 | - | 11 | - | TRBV21-1 | CASRTGGEAFF | TGTGCCAGCAGGACAGGGGGTGAAGCTTTCTTT
TRBJ2-5 | - | 16 | TRBD1 | TRBV24-1 | CATSDSRQGIVETQYF | TGTGCCACCAGTGACTCACGACAGGGGATTGTCGAGACCCAGTACTTC
TRBJ1-1 | - | 12 | - | TRBV6-1 | CASSEDSYEAFF | TGTGCCAGCAGTGAGGACAGCTATGAAGCTTTCTTT
TRBJ1-1 | - | 18 | TRBD1 | TRBV6-2/TRBV6-3 | CASSYSPDRGQRNTEAFF | TGTGCCAGCAGTTACTCTCCGGACAGGGGACAGAGGAACACTGAAGCTTTCTTT
TRBJ1-6 | once | 17 | - | TRBV7-9 | CASSLAREISYNSPLHF | TGTGCCAGCAGCTTAGCGCGGGAGATCTCCTATAATTCACCCCTCCACTTT
TRBJ2-1 | - | 14 | - | TRBV19 | CASSIDRGLSEQFF | TGTGCCAGTAGTATAGATCGCGGGCTTTCTGAGCAGTTCTTC
TRBJ2-3 | - | 16 | - | TRBV13 | CASSLAVGGGTDTQYF | TGTGCCAGCAGCTTAGCGGTGGGCGGGGGCACAGATACGCAGTATTTT
TRBJ2-6 | - | 20 | TRBD2 | TRBV4-3 | CASSQYPPGGANSGANVLTF | TGCGCCAGCAGCCAATACCCGCCGGGGGGTGCTAACTCTGGGGCCAACGTCCTGACTTTC
TRBJ2-2 | many | 15 | - | TRBV5-1 | CASSLVAVNTGELFF | TGCGCCAGCAGCTTAGTAGCGGTGAACACCGGGGAGCTGTTTTTT
TRBJ1-6 | - | 15 | - | TRBV6-2/TRBV6-3 | CASSSRVVRNSPLHF | TGTGCCAGCAGTTCCAGGGTAGTGCGGAATTCACCCCTCCACTTT
TRBJ2-2 | - | 15 | TRBD2 | TRBV19 | CASSAELAVAGELFF | TGTGCCAGTAGTGCTGAACTAGCGGTGGCCGGGGAGCTGTTTTTT
TRBJ2-3 | - | 13 | TRBD2 | TRBV29-1 | CSVGTSGVNTQYF | TGCAGCGTTGGGACTAGCGGGGTAAATACGCAGTATTTT
TRBJ1-5 | - | 13 | - | TRBV6-5 | CASGERGNQPQHF | TGTGCCAGTGGAGAGAGAGGCAATCAGCCCCAGCATTTT
TRBJ2-5 | - | 14 | - | TRBV2 | CASSDRGLQETQYF | TGTGCCAGCAGCGACAGAGGTCTGCAAGAGACCCAGTACTTC
TRBJ1-2 | - | 14 | - | TRBV2 | CASSAYLGAKGYTF | TGTGCCAGCAGTGCCTATTTGGGGGCGAAGGGCTACACCTTC
TRBJ2-3 | - | 14 | - | TRBV2 | CASTRTLDVDTQYF | TGTGCCAGCACCAGGACTCTAGACGTAGATACGCAGTATTTT
TRBJ1-3 | - | 17 | - | TRBV5-6 | CASSLGTVLLSGNTIYF | TGTGCCAGCAGCTTGGGGACAGTTCTTCTCTCTGGAAACACCATATATTTT
TRBJ2-1 | once | 14 | TRBD2 | TRBV3-1/TRBV3-2 | CASSQGTSAVEQFF | TGTGCCAGCAGCCAAGGGACTAGCGCGGTTGAGCAGTTCTTC
TRBJ2-2 | - | 16 | - | TRBV12-1 | CASSLRRQGSTGELFF | TGTGCCAGCAGCTTAAGAAGACAGGGTTCGACCGGGGAGCTGTTTTTT
TRBJ2-7 | - | 15 | TRBD2 | TRBV28 | CASSPSGRGAYEQYF | TGTGCCAGCAGCCCTAGCGGGAGAGGAGCATACGAGCAGTACTTC
TRBJ1-4 | - | 15 | - | TRBV6-2/TRBV6-3 | CASSYFTAENEKLFF | TGTGCCAGCAGTTACTTCACAGCCGAGAATGAAAAACTGTTTTTT
TRBJ2-7 | - | 15 | TRBD2 | TRBV19 | CASSILHGRLDEQYF | TGTGCCAGTAGTATTCTCCACGGGAGGCTGGACGAGCAGTACTTC
TRBJ1-2 | - | 13 | - | TRBV7-8 | CASSAGAMNGYTF | TGTGCCAGCAGCGCAGGGGCTATGAATGGCTACACCTTC